One sample yielded the 26 T cell receptor beta chains listed below, sequenced in a study of blood T cell repertoires in COVID-19. The data were produced by immunoSEQ multiplex PCR, yet TCRdb's version contains in-frame clones alone and is incomplete. The sample contains about 39,000 clones, approximately 93% of which appear only once. The source material was peripheral blood. Receptors were obtained from a man between 50 and 59 years old with active COVID-19.

The rearrangement joins TRBV29-1 to TRBJ1-4; no clear D. V lost 4 bases to trimming and J lost 3 bases, with 3 bases between them. The CDR3 runs 11 residues. Germline-derived CDR1 and CDR2 are SQVTM and ANQGSEA. CDR3 region: CSVAANEKLFF. In DNA, the CDR3 is TGCAGCGTTGCTGCTAATGAAAAACTGTTTTTT.

The J gene is TRBJ2-1, the V gene TRBV4-1; 11 nucleotides agree with TRBD2. This CDR3 is built from 16 residues. V gave up 3 bases and J gave up 4 bases; unmatched junction bases: 5. Germline lookup yields CDR1 MGHRA and CDR2 YSYEKL. The CDR3 DNA sequence: TGCGCCAGCAGCCACCTCGGGACTAGCGGTTACAATGAGCAGTTCTTC. Protein: CASSHLGTSGYNEQFF.

The genes are TRBV10-3 and TRBJ2-1; 8 bases align to TRBD2. Losses at the gene ends were 4 bases for V and 6 bases for J; bases not matched to a gene: 5. CDR3 length: 14 amino acids. Germline assignment: CDR1 ENHRY and CDR2 SYGVKD. The CDR3 reads CAISGSGSSNEQFF. The CDR3 DNA sequence: TGTGCCATCAGTGGAAGCGGGAGCAGCAATGAGCAGTTCTTC.

With respect to this clone: At one end the junction does not follow the germline gene, possibly because of a read error. The genes are TRBV7-7 and TRBJ1-2; D ambiguous. The CDR3 runs to 13 residues. Germline V gives CDR1 SSHAT, CDR2 FNYEAQ (reference sequence). The CDR3 bases are TGTGCTAGCAGATCGACTGGTGGATTTAGCTACACCTTC. This encodes CASRSTGGFSYTF.

The gene calls are TRBV7-6 and TRBJ2-3; TRBD2 might be the D (6 bases). V dropped 2 bases and J dropped 4 bases, with 13 bases sitting between them. Germline loops: CDR1 SGHVS, CDR2 FNYEAQ. The CDR3 runs 15 residues. Here the CDR3 DNA reads TGTGCCAGCAGCTTACAGGGTTGGGGGGCAGATACGCAGTATTTT. Translating it yields CASSLQGWGADTQYF.

The genes are TRBV9 and TRBJ1-5, with D tentatively TRBD1 (6 bases). From germline, CDR1 is SGDLS and CDR2 YYNGEE. V lost 3 bases to trimming and J lost 1 base, with 14 bases between them. The CDR3 loop spans 16 amino acids. The CDR3 sequence is CASSEGVSVSNQPQHF. Written as DNA, the CDR3 is TGTGCCAGCAGCGAGGGGGTATCGGTGAGCAATCAGCCCCAGCATTTT.

The J gene is TRBJ2-5, the V gene TRBV5-5, with D hard to call. The ends were cut back, 0 bases at V and 2 bases at J, with 11 bases in the middle. Germline CDR1 and CDR2: SGHKS and YYEKEE (reference sequence). This CDR3 is 15 amino acids long. CDR3 sequence reads: CASSLDFGFQETQYF. The CDR3 DNA follows: TGTGCCAGCAGCTTGGATTTTGGCTTTCAAGAGACCCAGTACTTC.

This CDR3 is CASSSMDRYYEQYF. The CDR3 DNA follows: TGTGCCAGCAGCTCTATGGACAGATACTACGAGCAGTACTTC. This sequence joins TRBV5-4 and TRBJ2-7; the D gene is possibly TRBD1 (6 bases). This CDR3 contains 14 residues. Germline lookup yields CDR1 SGHNT and CDR2 YYREEE (reference sequence). V lost 3 bases, J lost 3 bases, and 13 bases lay in between.

This clone has more than one count but fewer than ten. The CDR3 bases are TGTGCCTGGAGTGCTGGGACAGACAATCAGCCCCAGCATTTT. It translates to CAWSAGTDNQPQHF. V and J are TRBV30 and TRBJ1-5; 7 bases agree with TRBD1. V lost 1 base and J lost 3; bases outside the gene matches: 3. Germline CDR1 is GTSNPN and CDR2 is SVGIG (reference sequence). The CDR3 runs 14 residues.

The chain couples TRBV2 to TRBJ2-3, with TRBD2 matching 8 bases. Germline CDR1 is SNHLY and CDR2 is FYNNEI. CDR3 size: 14 residues. V lost 3 bases and J lost 4; bases outside the gene matches: 3. This CDR3 is CASSDSGNADTQYF. In nucleotides, the CDR3 is TGTGCCAGCAGTGATAGCGGGAACGCAGATACGCAGTATTTT.

This clone was observed once. This rearrangement joins TRBV30 to TRBJ2-1; tentatively, D is TRBD2 (6 bases). V lost 4 bases, J lost 10 bases, and 17 bases lay in between. From germline, CDR1 is GTSNPN and CDR2 SVGIG (reference sequence). This CDR3 is 13 amino acids long. CDR3 nucleotides: TGTGCCTGGACCCCTCCGGGGGTGTGGGAGCAGTTCTTC. This sequence encodes CAWTPPGVWEQFF. Looking up the rest from reference TRBV30 and TRBJ2-1 gives the full variable domain: SQTIHQWPATLVQPVGSPLSLECTVEGTSNPNLYWYRQAAGRGLQLLFYSVGIGQISSEVPQNLSASRPQDRQFILSSKKLLLSDSGFYLCAWTPPGVWEQFFGPGTRLTVL.

The chain carries TRBV6-5 and TRBJ2-5; D ambiguous. The ends were cut back, 2 bases at V and 5 bases at J, with 9 bases in the middle. The germline V gene encodes CDR1 MNHEY and CDR2 SVGAGI. This CDR3 is 13 amino acids long. The CDR3 protein is CASSYGPEETQYF. The DNA for the CDR3 is TGTGCCAGCAGTTACGGGCCCGAGGAGACCCAGTACTTC.

This clone was found a few times. The chain has TRBV4-2 and TRBJ1-3, with a weak D call TRBD1 (5 bases). V was clipped by 0 bases and J by 4 bases, with 13 bases between them. The CDR3 extends over 16 amino acids. CDR1 is LGHNA and CDR2 is YNFKEQ in the germline V gene. The DNA of the CDR3 is TGTGCCAGCAGCCAAGAGGTATCGGGGGGAGGAAACACCATATATTTT. Translated, it gives CASSQEVSGGGNTIYF.

J is TRBJ1-2 and V is TRBV6-5; 8 nucleotides match TRBD1. V dropped 6 bases and J dropped 14; count of bases not matched to a gene: 14. Germline CDR1 and CDR2: MNHEY and SVGAGI. CDR3 length: 13 residues. CDR3 in amino acids: CASSWDRSQPGTF. The CDR3 bases are TGTGCCAGCAGCTGGGACAGGTCTCAACCTGGGACCTTC.

The chain carries TRBV2 and TRBJ1-1, with D maybe TRBD1 (6 bases). Trimming left V 5 bases short and J 2 bases short, with 12 bases between. The CDR3 runs to 14 residues. Germline V gene data show CDR1 as SNHLY and CDR2 as FYNNEI. CDR3 nucleotides: TGTGCCAGCAGTCGAGGGGGGGGTAACACTGAAGCTTTCTTT. It specifies CASSRGGGNTEAFF. The full variable domain, in which reference TRBV2 and TRBJ1-1 provide the parts outside the CDR3, is EPEVTQTPSHQVTQMGQEVILRCVPISNHLYFYWYRQILGQKVEFLVSFYNNEISEKSEIFDDQFSVERPDGSNFTLKIRSTKLEDSAMYFCASSRGGGNTEAFFGQGTRLTVV.

The chain links TRBV25-1 to TRBJ1-1, with 11 bases lining up with TRBD1. The germline V gene encodes CDR1 MGHDK and CDR2 SYGVNS. The J segment lost 5 bases and the V segment lost 3 bases, leaving 5 bases of the junction unmatched. This CDR3 is built from 15 residues. The CDR3 DNA sequence: TGTGCCAGCAGTGATTGGGGACAGGGGGGTACTGAAGCTTTCTTT. Residues: CASSDWGQGGTEAFF.

The V gene is TRBV5-5, the J gene TRBJ2-7; maybe TRBD2 (6 bases). Germline V gene lookup returns CDR1 SGHKS and CDR2 YYEKEE (reference sequence). V shed 0 bases and J shed 7 bases, with 17 bases lying between them. The CDR3 has 15 residues. The CDR3 DNA sequence: TGTGCCAGCAGCTTGGCCGGAGGGGTAGGTTGGGAGCAGTACTTC. Protein: CASSLAGGVGWEQYF.

This CDR3 reads CASSQDLSLPLHF. The CDR3 DNA sequence: TGCGCCAGCAGCCAAGATCTTAGCCTACCCCTCCACTTT. The V call is TRBV4-3, the J call TRBJ1-6; unclear D gene. V was clipped by 0 bases and J by 12 bases, with 9 bases between them. CDR3 length: 13 amino acids. Germline V lookup: CDR1 LGHNA, CDR2 YSLEER.

The V and J genes are TRBV5-4 and TRBJ2-3; 9 bases map to TRBD1. Trimming removed 4 bases from V and 6 bases from J; junction bases left unmatched: 3. The CDR3 has 13 amino acids. Germline V lookup: CDR1 SGHNT, CDR2 YYREEE (reference sequence). The CDR3 here is CASSVQGADTQYF. The CDR3 coding sequence is TGTGCCAGCAGCGTACAGGGGGCGGATACGCAGTATTTT.

V and J are TRBV19 and TRBJ2-1; D is possibly TRBD2 (6 bases). The CDR3 contains 15 residues. V lost 0 bases and J 9 bases, leaving 15 bases between the germline ends. Germline loops: CDR1 LNHDA, CDR2 SQIVND (reference sequence). The CDR3 DNA follows: TGTGCCAGTAGTATAGATCGCGGAGTGGGGGGTGAGCAGTTCTTC. Its protein product is CASSIDRGVGGEQFF.

This chain uses TRBV29-1 with TRBJ1-1; 7 nucleotides line up with TRBD1. V lost 7 bases, J lost 0 bases, and 8 bases stayed unmatched. This CDR3 has 14 amino acids. The germline CDR1 and CDR2 sequences are SQVTM and ANQGSEA. Here the CDR3 DNA reads TGCAGCGCCTCAGAGGGGGCCCTGAACACTGAAGCTTTCTTT. It is translated as CSASEGALNTEAFF. Full variable domain (outside the CDR3, taken from reference TRBV29-1 and TRBJ1-1): SAVISQKPSRDICQRGTSLTIQCQVDSQVTMMFWYRQQPGQSLTLIATANQGSEATYESGFVIDKFPISRPNLTFSTLTVSNMSPEDSSIYLCSASEGALNTEAFFGQGTRLTVV.

The V call is TRBV6-1, the J call TRBJ2-3; 8 bases are a match to TRBD2. This CDR3 has 16 residues. With 3 bases clipped from V and 2 bases from J, the junction kept 7 bases outside the gene matches. Germline V gene lookup returns CDR1 MNHNS and CDR2 SASEGT. This CDR3 is CASSDLAGLPTDTQYF. In DNA, the CDR3 is TGTGCCAGCAGTGATCTAGCGGGCCTCCCCACAGATACGCAGTATTTT.

The CDR3 DNA reads as TGTGCCACACAGGGAGATCGGGCTGGGGCCAACGTCCTGACTTTC. This codes for CATQGDRAGANVLTF. J is TRBJ2-6 and V is TRBV27; a weak D match, TRBD1 (6 bases). Deletions cut 10 bases from V and 2 bases from J, with 15 bases between. The CDR3 is 15 residues long. Per the germline V gene, CDR1 is MNHEY and CDR2 is SMNVEV (reference sequence).

This clone appeared once. One end of the junction is discordant with germline, which a read error may explain. The chain carries TRBV7-2 and TRBJ2-2, with TRBD2 matching over 9 bases. Germline values: CDR1 SGHTA, CDR2 FQGNSA. The CDR3 has 13 amino acids. The CDR3 DNA reads TGTGCCAGCAGGTTAGCGGGGGCGCGAGAGCTGTTTTTT. It translates to CASRLAGARELFF.

This chain uses TRBV10-2 with TRBJ1-1, with a possible D match to TRBD1 (6 bases). The germline V and J ends were trimmed by 7 bases and 1 base, with 10 bases remaining between them. The CDR3 sequence is 13 residues long. Germline V lookup: CDR1 WSHSY, CDR2 SAAADI. The CDR3 DNA reads TGCGCCAGCACCGAGACAGGGAACACTGAAGCTTTCTTT. This codes for CASTETGNTEAFF.

V and J are TRBV2 and TRBJ2-5; D not certain. CDR1 and CDR2 from the germline V gene are SNHLY and FYNNEI. The CDR3 contains 12 residues. V was pared by 5 bases and J by 5 bases, with 9 bases between. The CDR3 reads CASSIFGETQYF. In DNA, the CDR3 is TGTGCCAGCAGTATCTTCGGGGAGACCCAGTACTTC.